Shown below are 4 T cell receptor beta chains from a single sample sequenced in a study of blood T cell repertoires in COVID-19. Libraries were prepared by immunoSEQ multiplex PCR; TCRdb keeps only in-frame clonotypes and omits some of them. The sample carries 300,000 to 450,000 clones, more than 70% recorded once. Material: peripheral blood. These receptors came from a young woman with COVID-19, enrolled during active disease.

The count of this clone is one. Here the CDR3 reads CASSESLVVSYEQYV. CDR3 DNA sequence: TGTGCCAGCAGTGAAAGCCTGGTTGTATCTTACGAGCAGTACGTC. The chain joins TRBV6-1 to TRBJ2-7; D ambiguous. The CDR3 covers 15 residues. Germline CDR1 reads MNHNS; CDR2 reads SASEGT. Trimming removed 2 bases from V and 4 bases from J, with 15 bases in between.

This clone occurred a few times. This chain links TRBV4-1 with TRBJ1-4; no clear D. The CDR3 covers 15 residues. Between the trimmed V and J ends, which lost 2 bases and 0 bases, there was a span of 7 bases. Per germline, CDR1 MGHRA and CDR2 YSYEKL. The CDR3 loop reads CASSQLFATNEKLFF. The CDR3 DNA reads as TGCGCCAGCAGCCAACTCTTTGCAACTAATGAAAAACTGTTTTTT.

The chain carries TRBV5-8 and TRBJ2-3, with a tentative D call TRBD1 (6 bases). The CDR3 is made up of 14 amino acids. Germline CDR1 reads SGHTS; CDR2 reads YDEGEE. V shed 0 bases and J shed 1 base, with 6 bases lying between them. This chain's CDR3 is CASSLGTGTDTQYF. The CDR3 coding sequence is TGTGCCAGCAGCTTGGGGACAGGCACAGATACGCAGTATTTT.

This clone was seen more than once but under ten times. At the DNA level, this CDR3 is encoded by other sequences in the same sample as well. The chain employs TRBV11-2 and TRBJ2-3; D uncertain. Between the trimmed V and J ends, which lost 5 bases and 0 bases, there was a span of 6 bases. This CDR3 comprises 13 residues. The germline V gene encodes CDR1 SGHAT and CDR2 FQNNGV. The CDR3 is CASSAESTDTQYF. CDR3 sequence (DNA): TGTGCCAGCAGCGCCGAGAGCACAGATACGCAGTATTTT.